The clone carrying this T cell receptor (beta chain) was picked up a small number of times. Its target is not known. These data belong to a study of memory CD4+ T cells and cytomegalovirus serostatus. On the study more broadly: Of the healthy Belgian adults, several were CMV seropositive and 20 to 25 seronegative. Findings of the study overall: Of roughly 180 reported CMV TCRbeta sequences, 65 to 85 were found in memory CD4+ repertoires. CMV serostatus prediction reached median AUC 0.95, or 0.91 with US-trained model.

Per the original methods: Out-of-frame sequences were removed, leaving 2 million to 2.5 million distinct TCRbeta sequences. Assay used: immunoSEQ multiplex PCR; TCRdb lists only in-frame clones, some missing. That table furnishes V, J and clone size, whereas the DNA furnished D and trimming. The sample contains roughly 28,000 clones, 76% of which appear only once. Single viable CD3+CD4+CD8-CD45RO+ cells were sorted as the memory CD4+ T cells. Germline CDR1 reads GTSNPN; CDR2 reads SVGIG (reference sequence). This CDR3 spans 15 amino acids. Trimming left V 3 bases short and J 4 bases short, with 18 bases between.

This chain uses TRBV30 with TRBJ2-5; a possible D gene is TRBD1 (6 bases). This receptor was taken from an adult in good health and CMV-seronegative. Input material: memory CD4+ T cells from blood. The CDR3 bases are TGTGCCTGGAGCCTCGGGGACACCTCTAGAGAGACCCAGTACTTC. Protein product: CAWSLGDTSRETQYF.